Listed below are T cell receptor beta chains from one sample, sequenced in a study of blood T cells in healthy people across ages. TCRdb re-derived calls from the 5' RACE reads in MiXCR, one entry per CDR3 protein. The table shows roughly 500,000 distinct CDR3 sequences, with approximately 25% occurring only once. A further study also used this sample, focusing on T cells of mothers and their children.

Source material: blood. These receptor sequences come from a boy younger than 18 in good health. The conserved cysteine and the conserved F or W are not part of the CDR3 here.

TRBJ2-4 TRBV28 ASSPERGALAKNIQY
TRBJ1-2 TRBV25-1 ASSESATAYYGYT
TRBJ2-1 TRBV20-1 SALRGSSYNEQF
TRBJ2-1 TRBV6-6 ASSPRLAAYNEQF
TRBJ2-1 TRBV27 ASSTGQGNNEQF
TRBJ1-4 TRBV7-9 ASSFRDITEKLS
TRBJ2-3 TRBV10-3 AISDAGGSDTQY
TRBJ1-5 TRBV28 ASSFVPGGNQPQH
TRBJ2-1 TRBV9 ASSVAGNEQF
TRBJ1-2 TRBV4-3 ASSQARQGMNYGYT
TRBJ2-4 TRBV20-1 SARVAELAKNIQY
TRBJ1-1 TRBV6-1 ASRLDRGQTEAF
TRBJ2-1 TRBV28 ASLGALNEQF
TRBJ1-2 TRBV6-5 ASSSAGVGQKGGYT
TRBJ2-5 TRBV15 ATSRAKPEVETQY
TRBJ2-7 TRBV6-5 ASGPVTELWEQY
TRBJ1-1 TRBV18 ASSPRGGKRNTEAF
TRBJ1-5 TRBV28 ASTPRGSVQPQH
. TRBV29-1 SVAGLVFNEQF
TRBJ1-5 TRBV20-1 SAGGRGRSNQPQH
TRBJ2-5 TRBV15 ATSRVVGGGQETQY
TRBJ2-7 TRBV5-1 ASSSAGGAYEQY
TRBJ1-5 TRBV7-6 ASSLAGTGRGNQPQH
TRBJ2-5 TRBV9 ASSITSGQETQY
TRBJ2-1 TRBV29-1 SVRDSSSYSEQF
TRBJ2-4 TRBV5-5 ASSLLQGGSKNIQY
TRBJ1-2 TRBV5-5 ASSYTWGNYYGYT
TRBJ2-5 TRBV7-2 ASSTSGGWETQY
TRBJ2-1 TRBV29-1 SVASIYNEQF
TRBJ2-5 TRBV7-3 ASSPSGDTETQY
TRBJ1-2 TRBV28 ASSPRQDYGYT
TRBJ2-4 TRBV7-8 ASSLDLGKAKNIQY
TRBJ2-5 TRBV6-6 ASNHGQGGETQY
TRBJ2-1 TRBV9 ASSALVGEQF
TRBJ2-5 TRBV7-2 ASSPGLERETQY